This T cell receptor beta chain was recovered during a study of T cell repertoires in cytomegalovirus infection. Study-wide background: CMV epitopes that were recently identified and HLA-C-restricted were used alongside well-studied HLA-B-restricted ones.

To note about this clonotype: Its antigen is unidentified.

TCRdb ran MiXCR on the reads and lists one entry per CDR3 protein. Of about 310,000 distinct CDR3 sequences listed, approximately 25% are singletons. This CDR3 region has 12 residues. Germline V gene sequence: CDR1 MNHEY, CDR2 SVGAGI. Trimming left V 10 bases short and J 6 bases short, with 16 bases between. Material: cultured PBMCs, obtained from culture after CMV antigen stimulation. This chain uses TRBV6-5 with TRBJ2-7, with D perhaps matching TRBD1 or TRBD2 (6 bases each). This TCR was sampled from a human donor in good health (CMV status not recorded). Some clones in this sample may be carry-over from other donors' samples. CDR3 bases: TGTGCCACCCGGGACACGCGGGGCGAGCAGTACTTC. Its protein product is CATRDTRGEQYF.